The 21 T cell receptor beta chains below all came from one sample that was sequenced in a study of technical replicates of blood from a few donors. Some clones are missing from TCRdb's copy, which holds only in-frame ones; the method was immunoSEQ multiplex PCR. Here the sample spans some 80,000 clones, around 97% being singletons. Specimen: T cells isolated from PBMCs. Receptor source: a human donor in good health.

This clone was seen a few times. The rearrangement links TRBV5-1 to TRBJ1-2; TRBD1 matches at 7 bases. The junction had 11 bases not matched to a gene; V was cut back by 2 bases and J by 4 bases. In germline, CDR1 is SGHRS, CDR2 YFSETQ. The CDR3 sequence is 16 residues long. CDR3 sequence: CASSLVGGVEGYGYTF. DNA for the CDR3: TGCGCCAGCAGCTTAGTAGGGGGCGTTGAAGGCTATGGCTACACCTTC.

The chain uses TRBV27 and TRBJ2-1; 12 bases agree with TRBD2. The CDR3 sequence is 17 residues long. The germline V gene has CDR1 MNHEY and CDR2 SMNVEV (reference sequence). Trimming cost V 6 bases and J 2 bases; bases outside gene matches: 8. The CDR3 protein is CASRPTSGSSPYNEQFF. Written as DNA, the CDR3 is TGTGCCAGCAGGCCGACTAGCGGGAGTAGTCCCTACAATGAGCAGTTCTTC.

The gene calls are TRBV7-3 and TRBJ1-4; 7 bases are a match to TRBD1. The CDR3 runs 15 residues. From germline, CDR1 is SGHTA and CDR2 FQGTGA. V gave up 2 bases and J gave up 3 bases; unmatched junction bases: 3. This chain's CDR3 is CASSLGGQPNEKLFF. Written as DNA, the CDR3 is TGTGCCAGCAGCTTAGGGGGACAGCCTAATGAAAAACTGTTTTTT.

The chain joins TRBV11-2 to TRBJ2-3, with 7 bases lining up with TRBD2. The CDR3 is 14 residues long. CDR1 is SGHAT and CDR2 is FQNNGV in the germline V gene. J was trimmed by 4 bases and V by 5 bases; bases with no gene match: 6. The CDR3 reads CASSIRLAADTQYF. CDR3 DNA: TGTGCCAGCAGCATACGACTAGCTGCAGATACGCAGTATTTT. Full variable domain (remainder filled in from reference TRBV11-2 and TRBJ2-3): EAGVAQSPRYKIIEKRQSVAFWCNPISGHATLYWYQQILGQGPKLLIQFQNNGVVDDSQLPKDRFSAERLKGVDSTLKIQPAKLEDSAVYLCASSIRLAADTQYFGPGTRLTVL.

V and J are TRBV5-1 and TRBJ1-5, with TRBD1 matching over 9 bases. In germline, CDR1 is SGHRS, CDR2 YFSETQ. This CDR3 spans 14 amino acids. Trimming at V came to 3 bases and at J to 9 bases, leaving 7 bases not matched to a gene. Written as DNA, the CDR3 is TGCGCCAGCAGCTCCACAGGGGGCAGTACGCCCCAGCATTTT. It encodes CASSSTGGSTPQHF. The full variable domain, its missing parts supplied by reference TRBV5-1 and TRBJ1-5, is KAGVTQTPRYLIKTRGQQVTLSCSPISGHRSVSWYQQTPGQGLQFLFEYFSETQRNKGNFPGRFSGRQFSNSRSEMNVSTLELGDSALYLCASSSTGGSTPQHFGDGTRLSIL.

This chain links TRBV11-3 with TRBJ2-3, with 9 bases that match TRBD1. CDR1 SGHNT and CDR2 YENEEA come from the germline V gene. Germline trimming cut 2 bases from V and 1 base from J; bases unmatched to any gene: 1. The CDR3 contains 15 residues. CDR3 sequence reads: CASSLWTGGTDTQYF. In DNA form, the CDR3 reads TGTGCCAGCAGCTTATGGACAGGGGGCACAGATACGCAGTATTTT.

The V call is TRBV7-3, the J call TRBJ2-2; the match to TRBD2 covers 8 bases. This CDR3 has 14 residues. The V and J ends lost 8 bases and 4 bases, in that order; junction bases with no gene match: 6. From germline, CDR1 is SGHTA and CDR2 FQGTGA. This CDR3 reads CASGLAGVTGELFF. CDR3 bases: TGTGCCAGCGGGCTAGCGGGTGTCACCGGGGAGCTGTTTTTT.

The V call is TRBV5-6, the J call TRBJ1-2; tentative D call: TRBD1 (5 bases). Germline values: CDR1 SGHDT, CDR2 YYEEEE. This CDR3 has 16 amino acids. Trimming cost V 3 bases and J 7 bases, with 22 bases left between them. The CDR3 bases are TGTGCCAGCAGCTCTAATGCACGGGCGGGGGTAGGTGGCTACACCTTC. It encodes CASSSNARAGVGGYTF. Looking up the rest from reference TRBV5-6 and TRBJ1-2 gives the full variable domain: DAGVTQSPTHLIKTRGQQVTLRCSPKSGHDTVSWYQQALGQGPQFIFQYYEEEERQRGNFPDRFSGHQFPNYSSELNVNALLLGDSALYLCASSSNARAGVGGYTFGSGTRLTVV.

The chain has TRBV19 and TRBJ2-1, with 11 bases aligning to TRBD2. V gave up 7 bases and J gave up 10 bases; unmatched junction bases: 12. The CDR3 sequence is 15 residues long. From germline, CDR1 is LNHDA and CDR2 SQIVND (reference sequence). The CDR3 protein is CASNPSGGLPWEQFF. The CDR3 region has the DNA TGTGCCAGTAACCCTAGCGGGGGGCTCCCGTGGGAGCAGTTCTTC.

The CDR3 DNA reads TGTGCCAGCACCGGGGATAGTATTTACAATGAGCAGTTCTTC. It encodes CASTGDSIYNEQFF. The chain has TRBV27 and TRBJ2-1, with D possibly matching TRBD2 (5 bases). Germline CDR1 MNHEY, CDR2 SMNVEV (reference sequence). Trimming took off 7 bases at V and 4 bases at J, with 14 bases between the two ends. The CDR3 extends over 14 amino acids.

The chain has TRBV19 and TRBJ1-5; perhaps TRBD1 as D (6 bases). V lost 6 bases, J lost 5 bases, and 17 bases lay in between. Germline V lookup: CDR1 LNHDA, CDR2 SQIVND (reference sequence). This CDR3 region has 15 residues. The CDR3 nucleotides are TGTGCCAGTAGGTCCGGGACACTTATTGATCAGCCCCAGCATTTT. This sequence encodes CASRSGTLIDQPQHF.

The V gene is TRBV4-2, the J gene TRBJ1-1, with 8 bases that match TRBD1. The CDR3 sequence is 16 residues long. Trimming removed 3 bases from V and 5 bases from J; junction bases left unmatched: 11. Germline assignment: CDR1 LGHNA and CDR2 YNFKEQ. The CDR3 DNA sequence: TGTGCCAGCAGCCATTTCCTCAGGGGGCGCGAGACTGAAGCTTTCTTT. Protein sequence: CASSHFLRGRETEAFF.

This clone was recorded once. This chain connects TRBV5-1 to TRBJ2-2; TRBD1 matches at 11 bases. This CDR3 has 16 amino acids. Germline values: CDR1 SGHRS, CDR2 YFSETQ. Trimming took 4 bases from V and 0 from J; bases not matched to a gene: 2. Written as DNA, the CDR3 is TGCGCCAGCAGCGGGACAGGGGGAGCGAACACCGGGGAGCTGTTTTTT. This translates into CASSGTGGANTGELFF.

This chain connects TRBV4-3 to TRBJ2-7, with 10 bases identical to TRBD1. Germline CDR1 is LGHNA and CDR2 is YSLEER. The CDR3 totals 13 residues. The V gene end was trimmed by 3 bases and the J gene end by 5 bases; junction bases not matched to a gene: 1. CDR3 in DNA: TGCGCCAGCAGCCACGGGACAGGGGACGAGCAGTACTTC. It encodes CASSHGTGDEQYF.

The rearrangement uses TRBV6-1 and TRBJ1-5; D not certain. This CDR3 is 13 amino acids long. With 4 bases removed from V and 8 bases from J, the gap between germline ends came to 12 bases. Germline CDR1 and CDR2: MNHNS and SASEGT. This chain's CDR3 is CASSVSGLEPQHF. In DNA form, the CDR3 reads TGTGCCAGCAGTGTTTCGGGTTTGGAGCCCCAGCATTTT.

This chain joins TRBV7-9 and TRBJ2-7; 10 bases are shared with TRBD1. Germline CDR1 reads SEHNR; CDR2 reads FQNEAQ (reference sequence). V trimming: 1 base; J trimming: 3 bases; junction bases outside the gene matches: 3. The CDR3 consists of 15 residues. This CDR3 reads CASSLGQGAVYEQYF. CDR3 bases: TGTGCCAGCAGCTTAGGACAGGGGGCAGTCTACGAGCAGTACTTC.

The chain couples TRBV6-4 to TRBJ2-1, with 8 bases identical to TRBD2. The length of the CDR3 is 14 residues. The germline V gene encodes CDR1 MRHNA and CDR2 SNTAGT. V shed 5 bases, J shed 0 bases, and the junction held 0 bases outside the gene matches. The CDR3 sequence: CASSSGSSYNEQFF. For the CDR3, the DNA is TGTGCCAGCAGTAGCGGGAGCTCCTACAATGAGCAGTTCTTC.

The chain has TRBV5-6 and TRBJ1-1; 7 nucleotides align to TRBD1. Germline V lookup: CDR1 SGHDT, CDR2 YYEEEE. Trimming removed 3 bases from V and 7 bases from J; junction bases left unmatched: 9. CDR3 length: 14 residues. CDR3 sequence: CASSSDREEDEAFF. For the CDR3, the DNA is TGTGCCAGCAGCTCTGACAGGGAGGAGGATGAAGCTTTCTTT.

This chain joins TRBV30 and TRBJ2-2; D possibly corresponds to TRBD2 (6 bases). This CDR3 has 13 amino acids. The germline V and J ends were trimmed by 3 bases and 8 bases, with 13 bases remaining between them. CDR1 is GTSNPN, CDR2 SVGIG, per germline (reference sequence). CDR3 sequence reads: CAWSPGLSGELFF. CDR3 sequence (DNA): TGTGCCTGGAGCCCCGGACTATCTGGGGAGCTGTTTTTT.

The V and J genes are TRBV28 and TRBJ1-1, with TRBD1 matching 10 bases. Per germline, CDR1 MDHEN and CDR2 SYDVKM. The CDR3 consists of 16 residues. V trimming: 7 bases; J trimming: 2 bases; junction bases outside the gene matches: 10. For the CDR3, the DNA is TGTGCCAGCACCAAGACAGGGGGCGCCTTCAACACTGAAGCTTTCTTT. It translates to CASTKTGGAFNTEAFF.

This clone has a single count. This chain connects TRBV11-2 to TRBJ1-4; TRBD1 might be the D (5 bases). There are 15 residues in the CDR3. From germline, CDR1 is SGHAT and CDR2 FQNNGV. The ends were cut back, 1 base at V and 8 bases at J, with 14 bases in the middle. DNA of the CDR3: TGTGCCAGCAGCTTAGGTGGGGGGTTGGCGGAAAAACTGTTTTTT. Its translation is CASSLGGGLAEKLFF.